These T cell receptor beta chains were read from a single sample in a study of T cell responses to AZD1222 COVID-19 vaccine. Produced via immunoSEQ multiplex PCR; TCRdb's table is partial and in-frame only. The data show 150,000 to 200,000 clones, with roughly 94% seen just once and 0.64% held by the top ten. The material sequenced was peripheral blood, taken on day 0 of AZD1222 vaccination. The receptors here all came from an adult in good health. Each CDR3 is given with its conserved first and last residue. D genes are given only for firm matches. Rows give clone size only sometimes, using once, few, many, or a class for an expanded clone.

TGTGCCAGCAGCAGGTCCCCCACAGATACGCAGTATTTT | CASSRSPTDTQYF | - | TRBJ2-3 | - | TRBV7-6
TGTGCCAGCAGCTCGGCGCCGTCGGGGAGGACTTACGAGCAGTACTTC | CASSSAPSGRTYEQYF | once | TRBJ2-7 | - | TRBV11-2
TGTGCCAGCAGCTTCTCTGGGGCCAACGTCCTGACTTTC | CASSFSGANVLTF | - | TRBJ2-6 | - | TRBV11-2
TGTGCCAGCAGCGGGGGTACTGAAGCTTTCTTT | CASSGGTEAFF | - | TRBJ1-1 | - | TRBV7-9
TGCAGCCTTCGTGAGGACAGTCTAAGTGGGTACACTGAAGCTTTCTTT | CSLREDSLSGYTEAFF | - | TRBJ1-1 | - | TRBV29-1
TGTGCCACCAGTGATCCCTCCTGGCGGGAGGGAAGGTATGAGCAGTTCTTC | CATSDPSWREGRYEQFF | once | TRBJ2-1 | TRBD2 | TRBV24-1
TGTGCCAGCAGCTTAGCTCCATGGGCGGGGGGCCCGCTTGGCTACACCTTC | CASSLAPWAGGPLGYTF | few | TRBJ1-2 | - | TRBV7-8
TGTGCCAGCAGTGGGGGAGATACGCAGTATTTT | CASSGGDTQYF | - | TRBJ2-3 | - | TRBV6-4
TGTGCCAGCAGCTTTAGTGGGAATCAGCCCCAGCATTTT | CASSFSGNQPQHF | - | TRBJ1-5 | - | TRBV7-9
TGTGCCAGCAGTCCGGGACGGCCGAACACTGAAGCTTTCTTT | CASSPGRPNTEAFF | - | TRBJ1-1 | - | TRBV6-2/TRBV6-3
TGTGCCAGCAGCCCTGGGACTAGCGGCGACAATGAGCAGTTCTTC | CASSPGTSGDNEQFF | - | TRBJ2-1 | TRBD2 | TRBV3-1/TRBV3-2
TGCGCCAGCAGCTTCGGGTCCTATAATTCACCCCTCCACTTT | CASSFGSYNSPLHF | - | TRBJ1-6 | - | TRBV5-1
TGTGCCAGTAGACTCGACAGCACTGAAGCTTTCTTT | CASRLDSTEAFF | - | TRBJ1-1 | - | TRBV19
TGTGCCAGCTCACCACGATCCGGGCTGAACACTGAAGCTTTCTTT | CASSPRSGLNTEAFF | - | TRBJ1-1 | - | TRBV18
TGTGCCTGGAGTACAGGGAACTATGGCTACACCTTC | CAWSTGNYGYTF | - | TRBJ1-2 | - | TRBV30
TGTGCCAGCAGCCAAACCGCCGGGGAGCTGTTTTTT | CASSQTAGELFF | - | TRBJ2-2 | - | TRBV3-1/TRBV3-2
TGTGCCAGCAGCAAAGGACTAGCGGGAGGACGAGAGACCCAGTACTTC | CASSKGLAGGRETQYF | once | TRBJ2-5 | TRBD2 | TRBV7-9
TGTGCCAGCAGTTCCAATAATGAAAAACTGTTTTTT | CASSSNNEKLFF | - | TRBJ1-4 | - | TRBV12-3/TRBV12-4
TGTGCCAGCAGTTTGAACAGGGGGGGTGGAAACACCATATATTTT | CASSLNRGGGNTIYF | - | TRBJ1-3 | TRBD1 | TRBV28
TGCGCCAGCAGCACCGGGGACAGGATCGGGGCAGATACGCAGTATTTT | CASSTGDRIGADTQYF | - | TRBJ2-3 | TRBD1 | TRBV5-1
TGTGCCAGCAGATTTGGGGCGGGCGAGCAGTACTTC | CASRFGAGEQYF | - | TRBJ2-7 | - | TRBV27
TGTGCCAGCAGCCAAGCACAGGCCCGCAGCTCCTACAATGAGCAGTTCTTC | CASSQAQARSSYNEQFF | - | TRBJ2-1 | - | TRBV3-1/TRBV3-2
TGTGCCGGCGGGGGGGTTCTAAACTATGGCTACACCTTC | CAGGGVLNYGYTF | once | TRBJ1-2 | - | TRBV6-5
TGTGCCAGCAGTCGTACCTTGGGACAGGGGACAAAAGCTTTCTTT | CASSRTLGQGTKAFF | - | TRBJ1-1 | TRBD1 | TRBV28
TGCGCCAGCAGTGCCGACAGGGGCGCGTCAAACACCATATATTTT | CASSADRGASNTIYF | - | TRBJ1-3 | TRBD1 | TRBV10-2
TGTGCCCCCAGTCAAGTCAACGGGAGGGTCTCCTACGAGCAGTACTTC | CAPSQVNGRVSYEQYF | - | TRBJ2-7 | TRBD2 | TRBV24-1
TGTGCCAGCAGCAACGGGTACGAGCAGTACTTC | CASSNGYEQYF | - | TRBJ2-7 | - | TRBV5-5
TGTGCCATCAGACAGGGAAGCAATCAGCCCCAGCATTTT | CAIRQGSNQPQHF | - | TRBJ1-5 | - | TRBV10-3
TGTGCCAGCAGCTCGTGGGAGGGTAAGCCCCAGCATTTT | CASSSWEGKPQHF | - | TRBJ1-5 | - | TRBV6-5
TGTGCCAGTAGTTACAGGGACAGCAATCAGCCCCAGCATTTT | CASSYRDSNQPQHF | - | TRBJ1-5 | - | TRBV19
TGCAGCGGCTCTACTCCTGGAAACACCATATATTTT | CSGSTPGNTIYF | - | TRBJ1-3 | - | TRBV29-1
TGTGCCAGTAGTATGGTAAACAGGGGAGAAGAGACCCAGTACTTC | CASSMVNRGEETQYF | once | TRBJ2-5 | TRBD1 | TRBV19
TGCGCCAGCAGCTTAATCTCAGGGCGAACAGATACGCAGTATTTT | CASSLISGRTDTQYF | - | TRBJ2-3 | - | TRBV5-1